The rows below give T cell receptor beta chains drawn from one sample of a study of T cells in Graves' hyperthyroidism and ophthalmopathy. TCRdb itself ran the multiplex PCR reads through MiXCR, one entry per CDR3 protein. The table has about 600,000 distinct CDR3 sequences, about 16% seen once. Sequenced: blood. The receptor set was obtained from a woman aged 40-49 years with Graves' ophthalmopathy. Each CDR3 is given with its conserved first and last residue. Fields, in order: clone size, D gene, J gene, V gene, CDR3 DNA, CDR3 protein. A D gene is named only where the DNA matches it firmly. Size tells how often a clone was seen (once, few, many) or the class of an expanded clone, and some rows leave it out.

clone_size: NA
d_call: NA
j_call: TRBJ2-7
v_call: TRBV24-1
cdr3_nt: TGTGCCACCAGTGAACAGACTCTAGCAAAATTCTACGAGCAGTACTTC
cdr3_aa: CATSEQTLAKFYEQYF

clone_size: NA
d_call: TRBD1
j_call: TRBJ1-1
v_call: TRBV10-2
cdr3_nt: TGCGCCAGCAGCGACAGGGGAGGGGGCACTGAAGCTTTCTTT
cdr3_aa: CASSDRGGGTEAFF

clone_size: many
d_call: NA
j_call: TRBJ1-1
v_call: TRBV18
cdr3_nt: TGTGCCAGCTCACCTCAGCAGGACACTGAAGCTTTCTTT
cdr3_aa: CASSPQQDTEAFF

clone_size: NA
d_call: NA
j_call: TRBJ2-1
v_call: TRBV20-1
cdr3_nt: TGCAGTGCTGGAAATCCGGCCTCCGGGAGCCAACATGAGCAGTTCTTC
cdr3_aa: CSAGNPASGSQHEQFF

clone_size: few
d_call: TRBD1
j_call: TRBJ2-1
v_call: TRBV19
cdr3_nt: TGTGCCAGTAGTACCGACAGGGGGGGGTTTTGGAATGAGCAGTTCTTC
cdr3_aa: CASSTDRGGFWNEQFF

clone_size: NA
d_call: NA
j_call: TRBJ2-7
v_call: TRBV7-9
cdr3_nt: TGTGCCAGCAGCCCCGACAGACCTCCCTACGAGCAGTACTTC
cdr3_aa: CASSPDRPPYEQYF

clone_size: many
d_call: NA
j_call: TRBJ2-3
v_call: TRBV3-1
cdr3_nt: TGTGCCAGCAGCCAAGACGCGCGCAGCACAGATACGCAGTATTTT
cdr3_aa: CASSQDARSTDTQYF

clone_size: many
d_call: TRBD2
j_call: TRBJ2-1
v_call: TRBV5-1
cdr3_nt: TGCGCCAGCAGGATTACTAGCGCCTCAGGGAATGAGCAGTTCTTC
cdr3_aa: CASRITSASGNEQFF

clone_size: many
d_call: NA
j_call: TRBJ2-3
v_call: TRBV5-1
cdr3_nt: TGCGCCAGCAGCCGGGACCAGCAAGTGGATACGCAGTATTTT
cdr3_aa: CASSRDQQVDTQYF

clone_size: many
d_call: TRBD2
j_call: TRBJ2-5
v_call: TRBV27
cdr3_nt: TGTGCCACAAAACCCGGCGGGAGGGCCACAGAGACCCAGTACTTC
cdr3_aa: CATKPGGRATETQYF

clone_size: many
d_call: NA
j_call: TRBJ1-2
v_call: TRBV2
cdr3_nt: TGTGCCAGCAGGGAACAGACGACGCTCTATGGCTACACCTTC
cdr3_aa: CASREQTTLYGYTF

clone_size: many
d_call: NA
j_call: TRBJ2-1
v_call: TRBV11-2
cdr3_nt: TGTGCCAGCAGCCAAGGGGCGAGTGAGCAGTTCTTC
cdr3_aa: CASSQGASEQFF

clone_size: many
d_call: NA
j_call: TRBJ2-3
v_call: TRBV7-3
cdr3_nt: TGTGCCAGCAGCTTTTACGGGCGGGGCACAGATACGCAGTATTTT
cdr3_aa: CASSFYGRGTDTQYF

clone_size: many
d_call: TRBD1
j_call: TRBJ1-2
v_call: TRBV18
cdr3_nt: TGTGCCAGCTCCGGACAGGGAGATAACTATGGCTACACCTTC
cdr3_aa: CASSGQGDNYGYTF

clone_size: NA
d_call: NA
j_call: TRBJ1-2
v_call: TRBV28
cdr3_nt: TGTGCCAGCGAGTTTAACTATGGCTACACCTTC
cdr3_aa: CASEFNYGYTF

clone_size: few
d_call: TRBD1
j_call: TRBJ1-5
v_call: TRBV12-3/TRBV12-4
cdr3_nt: TGTGCCAGCAGCCGTGGACAGGGCTCATGGCCCCAGCATTTT
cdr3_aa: CASSRGQGSWPQHF

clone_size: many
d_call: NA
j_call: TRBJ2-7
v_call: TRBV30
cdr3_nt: TGTGCCTGGAGTTATGGAAATAGATACGAGCAGTACTTC
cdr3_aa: CAWSYGNRYEQYF

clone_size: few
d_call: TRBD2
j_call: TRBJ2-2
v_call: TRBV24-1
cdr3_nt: TGTGCCACCAGTAGTTCTAGGACTAGCGGGGACCGGGAGCTGTTTTTT
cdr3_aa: CATSSSRTSGDRELFF

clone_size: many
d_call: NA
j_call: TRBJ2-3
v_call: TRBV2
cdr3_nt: TGTGCCAGCAGTGGGTATAGCGGCACAGATACGCAGTATTTT
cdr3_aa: CASSGYSGTDTQYF

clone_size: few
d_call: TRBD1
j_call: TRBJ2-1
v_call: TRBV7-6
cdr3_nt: TGTGCCAGCAGCTTAACCCTTGGACAGGGGGATAGTGAGCAGTTCTTC
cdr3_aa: CASSLTLGQGDSEQFF

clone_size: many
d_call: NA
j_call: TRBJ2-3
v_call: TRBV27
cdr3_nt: TGTGCCAGCAGAGCCTGGGATGCAGATACGCAGTATTTT
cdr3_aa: CASRAWDADTQYF

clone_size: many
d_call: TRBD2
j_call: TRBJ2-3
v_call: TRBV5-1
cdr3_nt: TGCGCCAGCAGGTCGGCAGGGAGGGTCACAGATACGCAGTATTTT
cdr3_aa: CASRSAGRVTDTQYF

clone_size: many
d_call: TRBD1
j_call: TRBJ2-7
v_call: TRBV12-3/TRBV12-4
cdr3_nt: TGTGCCAGCAGTTCACAGGGGGCAGTCGAGCAGTACTTC
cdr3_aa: CASSSQGAVEQYF

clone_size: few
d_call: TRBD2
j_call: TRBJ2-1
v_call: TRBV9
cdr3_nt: TGTGCCAGCAGCGTAGTCGAGCGGGGGTCCTACAATGAGCAGTTCTTC
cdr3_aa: CASSVVERGSYNEQFF

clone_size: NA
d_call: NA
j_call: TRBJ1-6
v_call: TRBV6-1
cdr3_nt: TGTGCCAGCATCCCGGACGGACGACCGGGATATTCACCCCTCCACTTT
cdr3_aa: CASIPDGRPGYSPLHF

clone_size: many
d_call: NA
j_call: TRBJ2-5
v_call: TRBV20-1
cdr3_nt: TGCAGTGCTAACCCCGGGCCCGAAAGAGAGACCCAGTACTTC
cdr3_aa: CSANPGPERETQYF

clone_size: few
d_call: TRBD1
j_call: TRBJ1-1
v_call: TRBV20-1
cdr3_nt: TGCAGTGCTCCCGGGACAGGTTTGAACACTGAAGCTTTCTTT
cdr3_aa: CSAPGTGLNTEAFF

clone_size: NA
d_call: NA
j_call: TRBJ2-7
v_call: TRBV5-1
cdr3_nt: TGCGCCAGCAGCCTAAACCGGGACGCGAGCTACGAGCAGTACTTC
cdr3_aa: CASSLNRDASYEQYF

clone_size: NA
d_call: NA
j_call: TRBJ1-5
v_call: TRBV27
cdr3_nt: TGTGCCAGCAGCCTGGGTTGGGATCAGCCCCAGCATTTT
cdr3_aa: CASSLGWDQPQHF

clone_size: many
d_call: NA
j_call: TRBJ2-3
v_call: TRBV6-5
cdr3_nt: TGTGCCAGCAGTTACTACCGACTTCCGGGAAAGACGGGAGCAAACACAGATACGCAGTATTTT
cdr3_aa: CASSYYRLPGKTGANTDTQYF

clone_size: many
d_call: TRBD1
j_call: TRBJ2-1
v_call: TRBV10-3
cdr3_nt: TGTGCCATCAGTGAGTGGGCAGGGGGCAATGAGCAGTTCTTC
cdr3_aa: CAISEWAGGNEQFF

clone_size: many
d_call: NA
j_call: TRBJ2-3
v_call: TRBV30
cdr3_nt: TGTGCCTGGAGAGTGTGGTCCCAAGGTCGGGATACGCAGTATTTT
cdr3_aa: CAWRVWSQGRDTQYF

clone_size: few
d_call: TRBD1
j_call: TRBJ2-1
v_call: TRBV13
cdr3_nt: TGTGCCAGCAACAGGGGGACAGGGGGGAACTACAATGAGCAGTTCTTC
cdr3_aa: CASNRGTGGNYNEQFF

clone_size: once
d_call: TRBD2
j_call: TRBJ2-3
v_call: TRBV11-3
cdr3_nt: TGTGCCAGCAGAAAAACTAGCGGGGCTAGCACAGATACGCAGTATTTT
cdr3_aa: CASRKTSGASTDTQYF

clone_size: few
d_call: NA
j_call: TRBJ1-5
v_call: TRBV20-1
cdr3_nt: TGCAGTGCTAGAGATAGGGGCAGGAGCAATCAGCCCCAGCATTTT
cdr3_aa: CSARDRGRSNQPQHF

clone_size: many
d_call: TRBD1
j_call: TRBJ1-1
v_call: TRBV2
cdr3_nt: TGTGCCAGCAGGGGACAGGGGGCAGCCACTGAAGCTTTCTTT
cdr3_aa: CASRGQGAATEAFF

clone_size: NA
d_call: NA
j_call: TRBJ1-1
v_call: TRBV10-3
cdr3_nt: TGTGCCATCAGTGAGTCTGACAGAATGAACACTGAAGCTTTCTTT
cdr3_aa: CAISESDRMNTEAFF

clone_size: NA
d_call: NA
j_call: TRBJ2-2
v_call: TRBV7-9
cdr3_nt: TGTGCCAGCAGACCCCCGGTAAACACCGGGGAGCTGTTTTTT
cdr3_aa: CASRPPVNTGELFF